The rows below give T cell receptor beta chains drawn from one sample of a study of shared clonotypes between healthy human individuals. Repertoires were generated with immunoSEQ multiplex PCR, while TCRdb's copy carries only in-frame clones and drops some. In the table there are over 2 million clones, just under 95% of which are singletons. Sequenced sample: naive CD4+ T cells from PBMCs. These receptors all stem from a man between 18 and 35 years old in good health. Some clones in this sample may be carry-over from other donors' samples. Each CDR3 is given with its conserved first and last residue. D genes are given only for firm matches. Size is omitted from some rows. Given values are once, few, many or a class for expanded clones.

>TRBV10-3|TRBJ2-7|TRBD2|-
TGTGCCATCAGTGAGGGACTAGCGGGGCCCTACGAGCAGTACTTC
CAISEGLAGPYEQYF
>TRBV9|TRBJ1-4|-|-
TGTGCCAGCAGCGTGGCCCCAGGCCCGACGGGGTTCGGCGAAAAACTGTTTTTT
CASSVAPGPTGFGEKLFF
>TRBV4-1|TRBJ2-5|TRBD2|-
TGCGCCAGCAGCCGCGGACTAGCTCCAGAGACCCAGTACTTC
CASSRGLAPETQYF
>TRBV4-3|TRBJ2-7|TRBD1|-
TGCGCCAGCAGCCAAGGATCGGGGACAGGGGGCTTATACGAGCAGTACTTC
CASSQGSGTGGLYEQYF
>TRBV28|TRBJ2-3|TRBD2|-
TGTGCCAGCAGTTTCCGACTAGCGGGAGTAACAGATACGCAGTATTTT
CASSFRLAGVTDTQYF
>TRBV5-6|TRBJ1-4|-|-
TGTGCCAGCAGCTTGGTGGGGGCAAGCAATGAAAAACTGTTTTTT
CASSLVGASNEKLFF
>TRBV29-1|TRBJ2-1|TRBD1|-
TGCAGCGTTGAAGGCTGGGACAGGGGTGAGTTCTTC
CSVEGWDRGEFF
>TRBV7-8|TRBJ2-2|TRBD1|-
TGTGCCAGCAGCTTCCCCGGGACAGGGACCGGGGAGCTGTTTTTT
CASSFPGTGTGELFF
>TRBV4-3|TRBJ2-1|-|-
TGCGCCAGCAGCCAAGGTAGTTTAGGCGAGCAGTTCTTC
CASSQGSLGEQFF
>TRBV18|TRBJ2-7|-|-
TGTGCCAGCTCACTCGACAGGTCCGGCTTCTCCTACGAGCAGTACTTC
CASSLDRSGFSYEQYF
>TRBV9|TRBJ2-7|TRBD1|-
TGTGCCAGCAGCGGAGGAGGGACAGGACTACGTGAGCAGTACTTC
CASSGGGTGLREQYF
>TRBV9|TRBJ2-2|TRBD1|-
TGTGCCAGCAGCGTATGGGGACAGGGGAGTGGCACCGGGGAGCTGTTTTTT
CASSVWGQGSGTGELFF
>TRBV5-1|TRBJ2-1|-|-
TGCGCCAGCAGCCCCTCTTTGGGGAATGAGCAGTTCTTC
CASSPSLGNEQFF
>TRBV28|TRBJ2-1|TRBD2|-
TGTGCCAGCAAGGGGACTAGCTATTACAATGAGCAGTTCTTC
CASKGTSYYNEQFF
>TRBV18|TRBJ2-7|TRBD1|once
TGTGCCAGCTCACTCACTCCGGGACAGGGATACGAGCAGTACTTC
CASSLTPGQGYEQYF
>TRBV9|TRBJ2-1|TRBD2|-
TGTGCCAGCAGCGTAGGACTAGCGGGAGGAGATGGCCCCTACAATGAGCAGTTCTTC
CASSVGLAGGDGPYNEQFF
>TRBV2|TRBJ2-3|TRBD2|-
TGTGCCAGCAGTGCGGCGGCGGGGGAGACAGATACGCAGTATTTT
CASSAAAGETDTQYF
>TRBV5-4|TRBJ2-7|-|-
TGTGCCAGCAGTAACCCGTCTAGTGCGGTTAACGAGCAGTACTTC
CASSNPSSAVNEQYF
>TRBV28|TRBJ2-7|TRBD2|-
TGTGCCAGCACTCCCCCAAGCGGGAGGGGGACCTACGAGCAGTACTTC
CASTPPSGRGTYEQYF
>TRBV28|TRBJ2-1|TRBD2|once
TGTGCCAGCAGGTTACTTAATCTAGCGGGAAGATACAATGAGCAGTTCTTC
CASRLLNLAGRYNEQFF
>TRBV5-4|TRBJ2-1|-|-
TGTGCCAGCAGCCGGACAGATTCAGATGAGCAGTTCTTC
CASSRTDSDEQFF
>TRBV5-1|TRBJ2-1|TRBD2|-
TGCGCCAGCAGCTCAGGACTAGCGGGAGGCAGATACAATGAGCAGTTCTTC
CASSSGLAGGRYNEQFF
>TRBV28|TRBJ1-2|-|-
TGTGCCAGCACCTACGACAGATATGGCTACACCTTC
CASTYDRYGYTF
>TRBV30|TRBJ1-3|-|once
TGTGCCTGGAGTGTACCGGGGGGCGCCTCTGGAAACACCATATATTTT
CAWSVPGGASGNTIYF
>TRBV27|TRBJ2-6|-|-
TGTGCCAGCAGTCTTATATACGATTGGGGTATTAGGGCCAACGTCCTGACTTTC
CASSLIYDWGIRANVLTF
>TRBV7-2|TRBJ1-2|-|-
TGTGCCAGCAGCTCCCTAGGCCCAGCTAACTATGGCTACACCTTC
CASSSLGPANYGYTF
>TRBV7-9|TRBJ1-1|-|-
TGTGCCAGCAGCTTTTGGGGGGGAGAAGCTTTCTTT
CASSFWGGEAFF
>TRBV2|TRBJ2-3|TRBD1|-
TGTGCCAGTCGGGACAGAACAGATACGCAGTATTTT
CASRDRTDTQYF
>TRBV5-4|TRBJ2-1|-|-
TGTGCCAGCAGCCGGGGGTCCTACAATGAGCAGTTCTTC
CASSRGSYNEQFF
>TRBV25-1|TRBJ2-7|TRBD1|-
TGTGCCAGCAGTGAGCCGGGACAGCGAGAGCAGTACTTC
CASSEPGQREQYF
>TRBV27|TRBJ2-5|TRBD1|-
TGTGCCAGCAGTCGCTGGACAGGGGGACAAAAGACCCAGTACTTC
CASSRWTGGQKTQYF
>TRBV5-1|TRBJ2-3|-|-
TGCGCCAGCAGCTTGGACAGGGAGGATACGCAGTATTTT
CASSLDREDTQYF
>TRBV11-2|TRBJ1-1|-|-
TGTGCCAGCAGCTTAAACACCATGAACACTGAAGCTTTCTTT
CASSLNTMNTEAFF
>TRBV19|TRBJ2-1|TRBD2|-
TGTGCCAGCATCTCCCCCACTAGCGGGAGACGCAATGAGCAGTTCTTC
CASISPTSGRRNEQFF
>TRBV5-1|TRBJ1-1|TRBD1|few
TGCGCCAGCAGCTTAGCCGGGACAGTGTTGAACACTGAAGCTTTCTTT
CASSLAGTVLNTEAFF
>TRBV9|TRBJ2-2|TRBD2|-
TGTGCCAGCAGCCCTCGGACTAGCGGGGGGAACACCGGGGAGCTGTTTTTT
CASSPRTSGGNTGELFF
>TRBV28|TRBJ1-5|-|-
TGTGCCAGCAGCGTAGCCGGGCTCCCCCAGCCCCAGCATTTT
CASSVAGLPQPQHF
>TRBV7-3|TRBJ2-7|TRBD2|-
TGTGCCAGCAGCCCGCGGGGCGGGAGGTCTTCCGAGCAGTACTTC
CASSPRGGRSSEQYF
>TRBV10-3|TRBJ2-3|TRBD2|-
TGTGCCATCAGTGCGGGACTAGCGAGAACAGATACGCAGTATTTT
CAISAGLARTDTQYF
>TRBV4-1|TRBJ2-1|TRBD2|-
TGCGCCAGCAGCCAAGAGGCTAGCGGGAGTTTTATGAATGAGCAGTTCTTC
CASSQEASGSFMNEQFF
>TRBV11-2|TRBJ2-7|-|-
TGTGCCAGCAGCTTAGTGTGGGGTAAACGTGACGAGCAGTACTTC
CASSLVWGKRDEQYF
>TRBV7-2|TRBJ1-3|-|-
TGTGCCAGCAGCCCAAATTCCGGGGGCCCCACCATATATTTT
CASSPNSGGPTIYF
>TRBV2|TRBJ2-6|-|-
TGTGCCAGCCAAGACTCTGGGGCCAACGTCCTGACTTTC
CASQDSGANVLTF
>TRBV7-6|TRBJ2-1|TRBD2|-
TGTGCCAGCAGCCCGCTTGGGACTAGGGCCCCGCATGGAGAGCAGTTCTTC
CASSPLGTRAPHGEQFF
>TRBV18|TRBJ1-2|-|-
TGTGCCAGCTCACCACAAATCCCAGGGGAAGATAACTATGGCTACACCTTC
CASSPQIPGEDNYGYTF
>TRBV2|TRBJ2-5|-|once
TGTGCCAGCAGTGGGGTTGGGACCTCCTTGGAGACCCAGTACTTC
CASSGVGTSLETQYF
>TRBV10-3|TRBJ1-5|-|-
TGTGCCATCAGTGCCGATTTCTATAGCAATCAGCCCCAGCATTTT
CAISADFYSNQPQHF
>TRBV2|TRBJ1-5|-|-
TGTGCCAGCAGCCCACTGAGAGGGTTTAGCAATCAGCCCCAGCATTTT
CASSPLRGFSNQPQHF
>TRBV9|TRBJ1-2|-|-
TGTGCCAGCAGGTGGGGTCTCTATGGCTACACCTTC
CASRWGLYGYTF
>TRBV15|TRBJ1-2|-|-
TGTGCCACCAGCAGAGGGAGGGGTAGTGGCTACACCTTC
CATSRGRGSGYTF
>TRBV27|TRBJ1-2|-|-
TGTGCCAGCGGCCTGGTTGGCCGAACCTATGGCTACACCTTC
CASGLVGRTYGYTF
>TRBV18|TRBJ1-2|-|-
TGTGCCAGCTCACCAGAGGGACACCCAGGGAACTATGGCTACACCTTC
CASSPEGHPGNYGYTF
>TRBV6-6|TRBJ2-7|-|-
TGTGCCAGCAGTTTGGGTGGATACGAGCAGTACTTC
CASSLGGYEQYF
>TRBV28|TRBJ2-1|-|-
TGTGCCAGCAGTCCTCTTGGGACCTCGTCCTACAATGAGCAGTTCTTC
CASSPLGTSSYNEQFF